These T cell receptor beta chains were read from a single sample in a study of identical twins. In TCRdb, the 5' RACE reads were re-called with MiXCR into one record per CDR3 protein. The data show around 690,000 distinct CDR3 sequences, around 20% seen once. The sample was also reused in another study, on T cells expressing NK-cell markers.

The sequencing sample was made of PBMCs. These receptors were obtained from a woman aged 18-29 years in good health. CDR3s include the opening cysteine and the closing phenylalanine or tryptophan. Fields, in order: D gene, J gene, V gene, clone size, CDR3 DNA, CDR3 protein. A D gene is named only where the DNA matches it firmly. The listing skips clone size in some rows; elsewhere it reads once, few, many or a size class.

D gene: NA; J gene: TRBJ2-1; V gene: TRBV7-9; clone size: NA; CDR3 DNA: TGTGCCAGCCTGGGGGGACGCAATGAGCAGTTCTTC; CDR3 protein: CASLGGRNEQFF
D gene: TRBD2; J gene: TRBJ2-1; V gene: TRBV24-1; clone size: NA; CDR3 DNA: TGTGCCACCAGTGATTCCAGGACTAGCGGGAATGAGCAGTTCTTC; CDR3 protein: CATSDSRTSGNEQFF
D gene: NA; J gene: TRBJ2-2; V gene: TRBV12-3/TRBV12-4; clone size: many; CDR3 DNA: TGTGCCAGCAGTATATTGGTCACCGGGGAGCTGTTTTTT; CDR3 protein: CASSILVTGELFF
D gene: TRBD2; J gene: TRBJ2-7; V gene: TRBV25-1; clone size: NA; CDR3 DNA: TGTGCCAGCAGTGATGGGACTAGCGGGATACGCTACTACGAGCAGTACTTC; CDR3 protein: CASSDGTSGIRYYEQYF
D gene: NA; J gene: TRBJ2-5; V gene: TRBV24-1; clone size: few; CDR3 DNA: TGTGCCACCAGTGAAGGGGGAAAAGAGACCCAGTACTTC; CDR3 protein: CATSEGGKETQYF
D gene: NA; J gene: TRBJ1-2; V gene: TRBV12-3/TRBV12-4; clone size: few; CDR3 DNA: TGTGCCAGCAGCCCGGGGGCTAACTATGGCTACACCTTC; CDR3 protein: CASSPGANYGYTF
D gene: NA; J gene: TRBJ1-5; V gene: TRBV10-3; clone size: many; CDR3 DNA: TGTGCCACCGCGGGTGGCGGGGGCAATCAGCCCCAGCATTTT; CDR3 protein: CATAGGGGNQPQHF
D gene: NA; J gene: TRBJ2-1; V gene: TRBV6-2/TRBV6-3; clone size: NA; CDR3 DNA: TGTGCCAGCAGTTCACTAATCGAGCAGTTCTTC; CDR3 protein: CASSSLIEQFF
D gene: NA; J gene: TRBJ2-5; V gene: TRBV12-3/TRBV12-4; clone size: NA; CDR3 DNA: TGTGCCAGCAGTTTAGTAGTCCTAGCTTCACAAGAGACCCAGTACTTC; CDR3 protein: CASSLVVLASQETQYF
D gene: NA; J gene: TRBJ2-1; V gene: TRBV20-1; clone size: NA; CDR3 DNA: TGCAGTGTCCCATTTGGGAGCTCCTACAATGAGCAGTTCTTC; CDR3 protein: CSVPFGSSYNEQFF
D gene: TRBD2; J gene: TRBJ2-5; V gene: TRBV7-9; clone size: NA; CDR3 DNA: TGTGCCAGCAGCCTCAAGACTAGCGGAGAGACCCAGTACTTC; CDR3 protein: CASSLKTSGETQYF
D gene: TRBD2; J gene: TRBJ2-3; V gene: TRBV20-1; clone size: few; CDR3 DNA: TGCAGTGCTAGGCTGTCGGGGGGGGCAGATACGCAGTATTTT; CDR3 protein: CSARLSGGADTQYF
D gene: NA; J gene: TRBJ2-1; V gene: TRBV29-1; clone size: NA; CDR3 DNA: TGCAGCTCCCTTCGGGGCGTAGCGGTGAATGAGCAGTTCTTC; CDR3 protein: CSSLRGVAVNEQFF
D gene: TRBD1; J gene: TRBJ2-7; V gene: TRBV5-1; clone size: many; CDR3 DNA: TGCGCCAGCAGCCGCGAGGGACAGGGTGACGAGCAGTACTTC; CDR3 protein: CASSREGQGDEQYF
D gene: TRBD2; J gene: TRBJ2-5; V gene: TRBV10-3; clone size: many; CDR3 DNA: TGTGCCATCAGTGAGGCTCCTAGCGGGGGCCAAGAGACCCAGTACTTC; CDR3 protein: CAISEAPSGGQETQYF
D gene: TRBD1; J gene: TRBJ2-1; V gene: TRBV15; clone size: NA; CDR3 DNA: TGTGCCACCAGCAGCCGGGACAGGGTTATTGTGGATGAGCAGTTCTTC; CDR3 protein: CATSSRDRVIVDEQFF
D gene: NA; J gene: TRBJ2-3; V gene: TRBV20-1; clone size: NA; CDR3 DNA: TGCAGCTATTATGGGGGTATCACAGATACGCAGTATTTT; CDR3 protein: CSYYGGITDTQYF
D gene: NA; J gene: TRBJ2-5; V gene: TRBV29-1; clone size: NA; CDR3 DNA: TGCAGCGTTGAGTGGCTCCAAGAGACCCAGTACTTC; CDR3 protein: CSVEWLQETQYF
D gene: NA; J gene: TRBJ2-3; V gene: TRBV12-3/TRBV12-4; clone size: many; CDR3 DNA: TGTGCCAGCAGCCGGGGCGGGGCGGATACGCAGTATTTT; CDR3 protein: CASSRGGADTQYF
D gene: TRBD2; J gene: TRBJ2-7; V gene: TRBV7-9; clone size: NA; CDR3 DNA: TGTGCCAGCAGCTCGGGAGGGAGTGGTAGGGGCGAGCAGTACTTC; CDR3 protein: CASSSGGSGRGEQYF
D gene: NA; J gene: TRBJ1-1; V gene: TRBV11-2; clone size: NA; CDR3 DNA: TGTGCCAGCAGCCAAGACAGACTTGGGACTTCTAAAGCTTTCTTT; CDR3 protein: CASSQDRLGTSKAFF
D gene: NA; J gene: TRBJ2-3; V gene: TRBV12-3/TRBV12-4; clone size: NA; CDR3 DNA: TGTGCCAGCAGTTTAGAACATCTCACAGATACGCAGTATTTT; CDR3 protein: CASSLEHLTDTQYF
D gene: NA; J gene: TRBJ2-5; V gene: TRBV11-1; clone size: NA; CDR3 DNA: TGTGCCAGCAGAGGCACTGTCCACCAAGAGACCCAGTACTTC; CDR3 protein: CASRGTVHQETQYF
D gene: NA; J gene: TRBJ1-1; V gene: TRBV5-5; clone size: few; CDR3 DNA: TGTGCCAGCAGCTTGGCCCACCCGTTGGCTGAAGCTTTCTTT; CDR3 protein: CASSLAHPLAEAFF
D gene: NA; J gene: TRBJ2-5; V gene: TRBV18; clone size: NA; CDR3 DNA: TGTGCCAGCTCACTGGATCTGGACATTCTCCCTAGGGAGACCCAGTACTTC; CDR3 protein: CASSLDLDILPRETQYF
D gene: NA; J gene: TRBJ2-1; V gene: TRBV20-1; clone size: NA; CDR3 DNA: TGCAGTGCTAGAGATAGCGGAGGGGGACATCAGTTCTTC; CDR3 protein: CSARDSGGGHQFF
D gene: TRBD2; J gene: TRBJ2-1; V gene: TRBV6-5; clone size: few; CDR3 DNA: TGTGCCAGCACTAGCGGGGACAATGAGCAGTTCTTC; CDR3 protein: CASTSGDNEQFF
D gene: NA; J gene: TRBJ2-7; V gene: TRBV29-1; clone size: few; CDR3 DNA: TGCAGCGTTGGAGGGGGTGGGGGGAGCTCCTACGAGCAGTACTTC; CDR3 protein: CSVGGGGGSSYEQYF
D gene: NA; J gene: TRBJ2-1; V gene: TRBV7-6; clone size: NA; CDR3 DNA: TGTGCCAGCACGGACACTTACAATGAGCAGTTCTTC; CDR3 protein: CASTDTYNEQFF
D gene: NA; J gene: TRBJ1-1; V gene: TRBV9; clone size: few; CDR3 DNA: TGTGCCAGCAGCGTGACCCAGTCCATGAACACTGAAGCTTTCTTT; CDR3 protein: CASSVTQSMNTEAFF